The 25 T cell receptor beta chains reported below all come from one sample, sequenced in a study of cytomegalovirus exposure and HLA in healthy donors. PCR amplification relied on 60 Vbeta primers (plus 13 Jbeta primers). The data were produced by immunoSEQ multiplex PCR, yet TCRdb's version contains in-frame clones alone and is incomplete. This sample has 95,000 to 150,000 clones, with roughly 76% found just once. The specimen sequenced was PBMCs. Every receptor here comes from a woman in her fifties or sixties in good health and CMV-seropositive.

The chain combines TRBV2 with TRBJ2-2; the match to TRBD2 covers 8 bases. The V gene end was trimmed by 2 bases and the J gene end by 5 bases; junction bases not matched to a gene: 4. This CDR3 has 15 residues. The V gene's germline CDR1 is SNHLY and CDR2 FYNNEI. The CDR3 nucleotides are TGTGCCAGCAGTGAACGCGCTAGCGGGACCGGGGAGCTGTTTTTT. It yields the protein CASSERASGTGELFF.

V is TRBV7-2 and J is TRBJ2-2; a possible D gene is TRBD2 (6 bases). Trimming took off 5 bases at V and 4 bases at J, with 14 bases between the two ends. Per germline, CDR1 SGHTA and CDR2 FQGNSA. This CDR3 contains 15 residues. The CDR3 sequence is CASSVTPGSTGELFF. Written as DNA, the CDR3 is TGTGCCAGCAGCGTCACCCCCGGGAGCACCGGGGAGCTGTTTTTT.

This chain connects TRBV7-2 to TRBJ1-3; no clear D gene. Germline V lookup: CDR1 SGHTA, CDR2 FQGNSA. V was clipped by 3 bases and J by 0 bases, with 12 bases between them. The CDR3 runs 16 residues. The CDR3 DNA reads TGTGCCAGCAGCTTCATGACGGGAGGCTCTGGAAACACCATATATTTT. Its protein is CASSFMTGGSGNTIYF.

The V gene is TRBV2, the J gene TRBJ2-2; TRBD2 matches at 9 bases. With 7 bases clipped from V and 5 bases from J, the junction kept 8 bases outside the gene matches. The V gene's germline CDR1 is SNHLY and CDR2 FYNNEI. CDR3 size: 15 residues. As DNA, the CDR3 is TGTGCCAGCAAAGAAGCTAGCGGGGAGACCGGGGAGCTGTTTTTT. It specifies CASKEASGETGELFF.

This clone was seen a handful of times. The same CDR3 can be traced to other DNA sequences in this sample. The CDR3, as DNA: TGTGCCAGCTCACCACCGACGGGGGGTAATGAAAAACTGTTTTTT. Translating gives CASSPPTGGNEKLFF. This chain connects TRBV18 to TRBJ1-4; a possible D gene is TRBD1 (5 bases). V dropped 0 bases and J dropped 4 bases, with 9 bases sitting between them. From germline, CDR1 is KGHSH and CDR2 LQKENI. The CDR3 runs to 15 residues. Complete variable domain (other parts from reference TRBV18 and TRBJ1-4): NAGVMQNPRHLVRRRGQEARLRCSPMKGHSHVYWYRQLPEEGLKFMVYLQKENIIDESGMPKERFSAEFPKEGPSILRIQQVVRGDSAAYFCASSPPTGGNEKLFFGSGTQLSVL.

This chain connects TRBV7-8 to TRBJ1-5; 8 positions agree with TRBD1. The CDR3 extends over 15 amino acids. Looked up from germline, CDR1 is SGHVS and CDR2 is FQNEAQ. With 5 bases clipped from V and 6 bases from J, the junction kept 9 bases outside the gene matches. The CDR3: CASSQGQVLGQPQHF. The CDR3, as DNA: TGTGCCAGCAGCCAGGGACAGGTTCTTGGTCAGCCCCAGCATTTT.

This chain uses TRBV19 with TRBJ1-2; 8 bases map to TRBD1. Germline CDR1 LNHDA, CDR2 SQIVND (reference sequence). The CDR3 spans 13 residues. V trimming: 10 bases; J trimming: 4 bases; junction bases outside the gene matches: 8. The CDR3 loop reads CATQQGDGYGYTF. The CDR3 region has the DNA TGTGCCACACAACAGGGGGACGGCTATGGCTACACCTTC.

The rearrangement uses TRBV5-1 and TRBJ2-3; 14 bases are shared with TRBD2. The CDR3 is 19 residues long. Germline V gives CDR1 SGHRS, CDR2 YFSETQ. After removal of 4 bases from V and 3 bases from J, the junction contained 13 bases not matched to a gene. The CDR3: CASSLLPGTSGSGTDTQYF. CDR3 nucleotide sequence: TGCGCCAGCAGCCTCCTACCCGGGACTAGCGGGAGTGGGACAGATACGCAGTATTTT.

In this sample, this clone turned up a few times. V is TRBV7-2 and J is TRBJ2-1; TRBD2 agrees at 9 bases. CDR1 and CDR2 from the germline V gene are SGHTA and FQGNSA. There are 15 residues in the CDR3. V gave up 6 bases and J gave up 2 bases; unmatched junction bases: 5. CDR3 DNA sequence: TGTGCCAGCAGGGGACTAGCCATCACCTACAATGAGCAGTTCTTC. It is translated as CASRGLAITYNEQFF.

The CDR3 sequence: CASSFVASTGVKYEQYF. The CDR3 DNA sequence: TGTGCCAGCAGCTTCGTCGCCTCTACAGGGGTTAAATACGAGCAGTACTTC. V is TRBV7-3 and J is TRBJ2-7; 7 nucleotides match TRBD1. Germline assignment: CDR1 SGHTA and CDR2 FQGTGA. CDR3 length: 17 residues. Trimming took 3 bases from V and 4 from J; bases not matched to a gene: 15.

The CDR3: CATGSGSRDTGELFF. The CDR3 bases are TGTGCCACCGGTTCTGGGTCCCGGGACACCGGGGAGCTGTTTTTT. The gene calls are TRBV15 and TRBJ2-2, with unresolved D. V shed 8 bases and J shed 3 bases, with 16 bases lying between them. Germline assignment: CDR1 LNHNV and CDR2 YYDKDF (reference sequence). This CDR3 is 15 amino acids long.

The chain uses TRBV27 and TRBJ2-7; possibly TRBD1 for D (5 bases). This CDR3 spans 15 amino acids. Germline CDR1 reads MNHEY; CDR2 reads SMNVEV (reference sequence). V gave up 2 bases and J gave up 3 bases, with 14 bases separating them. This CDR3 is CASSLGDSRLYEQYF. In DNA, the CDR3 is TGTGCCAGCAGTTTAGGAGACAGTAGGCTCTACGAGCAGTACTTC.

The DNA for the CDR3 is TGTGCCAGCAGCTCGGGAGGTGCGAAGTTCTTC. It translates to CASSSGGAKFF. The chain combines TRBV11-2 with TRBJ2-1; 7 bases are shared with TRBD2. The V segment lost 4 bases and the J segment 14 bases; nucleotides outside the gene matches: 5. The CDR3 sequence is 11 residues long. Germline CDR1 is SGHAT and CDR2 is FQNNGV.

The V gene is TRBV5-6, the J gene TRBJ1-4, with 7 bases matching TRBD1. This CDR3 is built from 14 residues. V dropped 4 bases and J dropped 5; count of bases not matched to a gene: 5. Germline V gene lookup returns CDR1 SGHDT and CDR2 YYEEEE. CDR3 nucleotide sequence: TGTGCCAGCAGCCTGACAGGGATCAATGAAAAACTGTTTTTT. This codes for CASSLTGINEKLFF.

The CDR3 nucleotides are TGTGCCAGCAGCAAGTTAGCGCTACACTACGAGCAGTACTTC. Protein product: CASSKLALHYEQYF. The gene calls are TRBV27 and TRBJ2-7; possible D gene TRBD2, 5 bases. The CDR3 is 14 residues long. In germline, CDR1 is MNHEY, CDR2 SMNVEV (reference sequence). The V gene lost 6 bases and the J gene lost 3 bases, with 15 bases spanning the gap.

The chain uses TRBV9 and TRBJ2-1; D is ambiguous. CDR3 size: 15 residues. The V and J ends lost 4 bases and 2 bases respectively, with 13 bases between them. CDR1 SGDLS and CDR2 YYNGEE come from the germline V gene. The CDR3 coding sequence is TGTGCCAGCAGCCCTAACGCGGTGGCCTACAATGAGCAGTTCTTC. Encoded protein: CASSPNAVAYNEQFF. Looking up the rest from reference TRBV9 and TRBJ2-1 gives the full variable domain: DSGVTQTPKHLITATGQRVTLRCSPRSGDLSVYWYQQSLDQGLQFLIQYYNGEERAKGNILERFSAQQFPDLHSELNLSSLELGDSALYFCASSPNAVAYNEQFFGPGTRLTVL.

The chain couples TRBV9 to TRBJ2-2; D is perhaps TRBD2 (7 bases). There are 13 residues in the CDR3. CDR1 and CDR2 from the germline V gene are SGDLS and YYNGEE. V was trimmed by 6 bases and J by 7 bases, leaving 13 bases between them. The DNA of the CDR3 is TGTGCCAGCACTCCAGGGGACTACGGGGAGCTGTTTTTT. Translating gives CASTPGDYGELFF.

V and J are TRBV5-1 and TRBJ2-7, with TRBD2 matching 10 bases. The V and J ends lost 3 bases and 2 bases, in that order; junction bases with no gene match: 5. The CDR3 is made up of 15 amino acids. Looked up from germline, CDR1 is SGHRS and CDR2 is YFSETQ. The CDR3 loop reads CASSSPSGGTYEQYF. The CDR3 nucleotides read TGCGCCAGCAGCTCCCCTAGCGGGGGAACCTACGAGCAGTACTTC.

CDR3 in DNA: TGCGCCAGCAGCTTGGCCCCTACGCCAGCGGATAGCACAGATACGCAGTATTTT. Encoded protein: CASSLAPTPADSTDTQYF. The rearrangement uses TRBV5-1 and TRBJ2-3, with a possible D match to TRBD2 (5 bases). This CDR3 is built from 18 residues. The germline V gene encodes CDR1 SGHRS and CDR2 YFSETQ. V lost 0 bases and J lost 0, with 17 bases in between.

The chain carries TRBV5-4 and TRBJ1-3; 8 bases fit TRBD1. Germline V gene lookup returns CDR1 SGHNT and CDR2 YYREEE (reference sequence). V was clipped by 2 bases and J by 0 bases; unmatched bases: 7. This CDR3 region has 17 residues. CDR3 sequence (DNA): TGTGCCAGCAGCTTTGGGGCAGGGGGCCGCTCTGGAAACACCATATATTTT. Encoded protein: CASSFGAGGRSGNTIYF.

This sequence joins TRBV2 and TRBJ2-1; 12 positions match TRBD2. The germline V gene encodes CDR1 SNHLY and CDR2 FYNNEI. The CDR3 is made up of 15 amino acids. Unmatched junction bases numbered 1, after V lost 1 base and J lost 6 bases. For the CDR3, the DNA is TGTGCCAGCAGTGAAGGGACTAGCGGGACCAATGAGCAGTTCTTC. Amino acids: CASSEGTSGTNEQFF. The full variable domain, rest sourced from reference TRBV2 and TRBJ2-1, is EPEVTQTPSHQVTQMGQEVILRCVPISNHLYFYWYRQILGQKVEFLVSFYNNEISEKSEIFDDQFSVERPDGSNFTLKIRSTKLEDSAMYFCASSEGTSGTNEQFFGPGTRLTVL.

The chain recombines TRBV7-2 with TRBJ2-7; 7 nucleotides match TRBD2. The V and J ends lost 3 bases and 0 bases, in that order; junction bases with no gene match: 8. The V gene's germline CDR1 is SGHTA and CDR2 FQGNSA. The CDR3 is 16 amino acids. The DNA of the CDR3 is TGTGCCAGCAGCTTCTCACTAGCGACCAGCTCCTACGAGCAGTACTTC. Amino acids: CASSFSLATSSYEQYF.

This chain links TRBV5-1 with TRBJ1-6; a weak D match, TRBD1 (5 bases). V was shortened by 0 bases and J by 4 bases, with 14 bases between the two germline ends. Germline V CDR1 and CDR2: SGHRS, YFSETQ. CDR3 length: 17 residues. The chain's CDR3 is CASSLEDKSRYNSPLHF. The CDR3 DNA reads as TGCGCCAGCAGCTTGGAGGACAAAAGCAGATATAATTCACCCCTCCACTTT.

The chain links TRBV5-8 to TRBJ2-2; D is undetermined. The CDR3 runs to 13 residues. The V end lost 1 base, the J end lost 7 bases, and 8 bases lay between the germline ends. Germline CDR1 and CDR2: SGHTS and YDEGEE. CDR3 protein: CASSLRLFGELFF. In DNA, the CDR3 is TGTGCCAGCAGCTTGCGACTTTTCGGGGAGCTGTTTTTT.

This chain's CDR3 is CASTVGGGGGEKLFF. CDR3 in DNA: TGTGCCAGCACCGTTGGTGGAGGCGGTGGTGAAAAACTGTTTTTT. J is TRBJ1-4 and V is TRBV9; D not certain. CDR3 length equals 15 residues. Looked up from germline, CDR1 is SGDLS and CDR2 is YYNGEE. V was shortened by 6 bases and J by 7 bases, with 19 bases between the two germline ends.